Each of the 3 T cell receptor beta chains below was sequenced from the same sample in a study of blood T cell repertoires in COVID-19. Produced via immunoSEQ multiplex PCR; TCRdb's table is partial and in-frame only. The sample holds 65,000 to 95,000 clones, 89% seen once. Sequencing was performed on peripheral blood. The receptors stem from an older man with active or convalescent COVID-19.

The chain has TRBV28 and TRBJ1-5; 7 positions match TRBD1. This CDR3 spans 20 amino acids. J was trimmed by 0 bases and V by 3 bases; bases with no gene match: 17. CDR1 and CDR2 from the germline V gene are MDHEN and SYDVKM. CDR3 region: CASSFTDDKYGQVSNQPQHF. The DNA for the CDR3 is TGTGCCAGCAGTTTTACAGACGACAAGTACGGACAGGTTAGCAATCAGCCCCAGCATTTT.

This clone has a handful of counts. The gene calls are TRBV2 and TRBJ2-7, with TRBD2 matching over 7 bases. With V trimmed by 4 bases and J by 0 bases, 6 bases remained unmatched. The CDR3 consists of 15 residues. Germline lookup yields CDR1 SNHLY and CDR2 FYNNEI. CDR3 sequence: CASSGGGEPSYEQYF. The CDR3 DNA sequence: TGTGCCAGCAGTGGGGGAGGGGAGCCCTCCTACGAGCAGTACTTC.

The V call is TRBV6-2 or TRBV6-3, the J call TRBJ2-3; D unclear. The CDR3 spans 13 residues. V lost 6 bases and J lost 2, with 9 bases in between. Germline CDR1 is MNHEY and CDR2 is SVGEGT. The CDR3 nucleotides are TGTGCCAGCAGCAACTGGGCCACAGATACGCAGTATTTT. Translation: CASSNWATDTQYF.